This T cell receptor beta chain comes out of a study of radiotherapy plus CTLA-4 blockade in lung cancer. The germline V gene has CDR1 KGHSH and CDR2 LQKENI. V trimming: 2 bases; J trimming: 8 bases; junction bases outside the gene matches: 7. The CDR3 has 16 amino acids. The repertoire was sequenced with immunoSEQ multiplex PCR; TCRdb's copy has only in-frame clones and lacks some. The sample holds approximately 60,000 clones, 70% to 80% seen once. The input for sequencing was peripheral blood, taken from a patient treated with radiotherapy plus ipilimumab. The TCR was taken from a human donor with non-small cell lung cancer who had a complete response to radiotherapy plus ipilimumab. The rearrangement uses TRBV18 and TRBJ2-1; 12 nucleotides line up with TRBD2. In nucleotides, the CDR3 is TGTGCCAGCTCACCAGGAACTAGCGGGAGGAACTATGAGCAGTTCTTC. Translating it yields CASSPGTSGRNYEQFF. The full variable domain, rest sourced from reference TRBV18 and TRBJ2-1, is NAGVMQNPRHLVRRRGQEARLRCSPMKGHSHVYWYRQLPEEGLKFMVYLQKENIIDESGMPKERFSAEFPKEGPSILRIQQVVRGDSAAYFCASSPGTSGRNYEQFFGPGTRLTVL.